This T cell receptor (beta chain) originates from a study of persistence of HIV-infected CD4 T cells. The immunoSEQ assay was version 4, run in survey mode. Genomic DNA was diluted to around 10 ng/uL, up to about 1 ug per sample. Produced via immunoSEQ multiplex PCR; TCRdb's table is partial and in-frame only. Here the sample spans under 40,000 clones, 70% being singletons. CDR1 and CDR2 from the germline V gene are LGHDT and YNNKEL (reference sequence). Trimming removed 5 bases at V and 5 bases at J, with 8 bases between. CDR3 length: 12 residues. This clone was seen a few times. What it binds is not known. Cells were stimulated with overlapping HIV-1 Gag 15-mer peptides. Sorting selected CD4+ T cells upregulating both CD40 ligand and CD69. Donors had undetectable plasma HIV-1 RNA, under 50 copies/mL, for 4+ years.

The chain has TRBV3-1 (or the pseudogene TRBV3-2) and TRBJ2-3; D is perhaps TRBD1 (6 bases). The receptor was isolated from an adult man with HIV who was CMV-seropositive. This specimen was CD4+ T cells sorted from PBMCs after roughly 19-hour stimulation, taken from a patient who received antiretroviral therapy. CDR3 DNA: TGTGCCAGCAGCAACAGGGTAGATACGCAGTATTTT. It codes for CASSNRVDTQYF.